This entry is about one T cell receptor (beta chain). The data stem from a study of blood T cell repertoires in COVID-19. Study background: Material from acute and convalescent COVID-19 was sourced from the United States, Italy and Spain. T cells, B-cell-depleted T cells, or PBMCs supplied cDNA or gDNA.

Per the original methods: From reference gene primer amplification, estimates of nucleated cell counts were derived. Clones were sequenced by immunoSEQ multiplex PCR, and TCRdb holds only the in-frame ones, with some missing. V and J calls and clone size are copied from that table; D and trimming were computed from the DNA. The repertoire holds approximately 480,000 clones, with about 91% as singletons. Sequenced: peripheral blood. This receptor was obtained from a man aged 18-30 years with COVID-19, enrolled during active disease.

Written as DNA, the CDR3 is TGTGCCAGCAGCCCCCCGTGGGGAGGAAGGAACAATGAGCAGTTCTTC. Encoded protein: CASSPPWGGRNNEQFF. The rearrangement links TRBV13 to TRBJ2-1; TRBD2 is a possible D gene (6 bases). The CDR3 sequence is 16 residues long. Germline assignment: CDR1 PRHDT and CDR2 FYEKMQ (reference sequence). V lost 5 bases and J 5 bases, leaving 19 bases between the germline ends.